This T cell receptor (beta chain) was recorded in a study of technical replicates of blood from a few donors. Produced via immunoSEQ multiplex PCR; TCRdb's table is partial and in-frame only. The sample carries 60,000 to 65,000 clones, 80% to 90% recorded once. Trimming removed 4 bases from V and 10 bases from J; junction bases left unmatched: 10. Germline V gene data show CDR1 as SGHRS and CDR2 as YFSETQ. This CDR3 spans 15 amino acids. The receptor's source is a human donor in good health. Some clones in this sample may be carry-over from other donors' samples. Sequences were obtained from PBMCs. The chain carries TRBV5-1 and TRBJ2-1, with 11 positions matching TRBD2. In nucleotides, the CDR3 is TGCGCCAGCAGCCTAACTAGCGGGGGTACGGCGGAGCAGTTCTTC. Encoded protein: CASSLTSGGTAEQFF. Drawing the rest from reference TRBV5-1 and TRBJ2-1, the complete variable domain is KAGVTQTPRYLIKTRGQQVTLSCSPISGHRSVSWYQQTPGQGLQFLFEYFSETQRNKGNFPGRFSGRQFSNSRSEMNVSTLELGDSALYLCASSLTSGGTAEQFFGPGTRLTVL.